This entry lists 20 T cell receptor beta chains sequenced from one sample in a study of shared clonotypes between healthy human individuals. CD45RO-negative, CCR7-selected cells formed the naive CD8 fraction, which excluded terminally differentiated effector memory CD45RA+ cells. This table comes from immunoSEQ multiplex PCR, and its TCRdb copy is limited to in-frame clones, with some not included. Of about 2.2 million clones in the sample, about 94% are singletons; the top ten hold 1.5% to 2%. The sequenced sample consisted of naive CD8+ T cells from PBMCs. These receptors were taken from a man between 18 and 29 years old in good health. Some clones in this sample may be carry-over from other donors' samples.

The V and J genes are TRBV5-1 and TRBJ2-7; 12 positions match TRBD2. Germline values: CDR1 SGHRS, CDR2 YFSETQ. The CDR3 totals 16 residues. The junction had 7 bases not matched to a gene; V was cut back by 1 base and J by 5 bases. CDR3 loop: CASSLTRTSGTNEQYF. CDR3 coding DNA: TGCGCCAGCAGCTTGACCAGGACTAGCGGGACAAACGAGCAGTACTTC.

Note on this clone: This sample also contains other DNA sequences that code for the same CDR3. The CDR3 protein is CASSLASGTYEQYF. The CDR3, as DNA: TGTGCCAGCAGTTTGGCTAGCGGGACCTACGAGCAGTACTTC. The chain is built from TRBV27 and TRBJ2-7, with 9 bases identical to TRBD2. Germline V gives CDR1 MNHEY, CDR2 SMNVEV (reference sequence). The CDR3 is made up of 14 amino acids. Trimming cost V 3 bases and J 2 bases; bases outside gene matches: 2.

This clone is a singleton in its sample. This sequence joins TRBV5-1 and TRBJ2-7; 11 bases agree with TRBD2. This CDR3 has 15 amino acids. J lost 5 bases, V lost 4 bases, and 8 bases had no gene match. Germline CDR1 reads SGHRS; CDR2 reads YFSETQ. The CDR3 DNA is TGCGCCAGCAGCCCTAGGACTAGCGGGTCCCACGAGCAGTACTTC. The encoded protein is CASSPRTSGSHEQYF.

V usage is TRBV9 and J usage is TRBJ2-1; 7 bases match TRBD2. Germline loops: CDR1 SGDLS, CDR2 YYNGEE. This CDR3 spans 16 amino acids. With V trimmed by 4 bases and J by 2 bases, 9 bases remained unmatched. CDR3 in DNA: TGTGCCAGCAGCCAAACGGGACTACCGACCTACAATGAGCAGTTCTTC. The encoded protein is CASSQTGLPTYNEQFF.

V is TRBV7-8 and J is TRBJ2-3; TRBD2 is a possible D gene (5 bases). The CDR3 extends over 13 amino acids. Trimming removed 10 bases from V and 0 bases from J, with 11 bases in between. Germline V gives CDR1 SGHVS, CDR2 FQNEAQ. CDR3 residues: CATLAGSTDTQYF. CDR3 coding DNA: TGTGCCACGCTCGCGGGTAGCACAGATACGCAGTATTTT.

This clone has only one observation. The rearrangement uses TRBV7-9 and TRBJ2-7; D is unresolved. The CDR3 contains 14 residues. Trimming left V 1 base short and J 3 bases short, with 10 bases between. Germline CDR1 SEHNR, CDR2 FQNEAQ (reference sequence). The CDR3 loop reads CASSLGTRVYEQYF. The CDR3 region has the DNA TGTGCCAGCAGCTTAGGGACCCGCGTCTACGAGCAGTACTTC. Complete variable domain (other parts from reference TRBV7-9 and TRBJ2-7): DTGVSQNPRHKITKRGQNVTFRCDPISEHNRLYWYRQTLGQGPEFLTYFQNEAQLEKSRLLSDRFSAERPKGSFSTLEIQRTEQGDSAMYLCASSLGTRVYEQYFGPGTRLTVT.

On this clone itself: In the same sample, other DNA sequences code for this CDR3. This chain links TRBV28 with TRBJ2-7, with D unclear. The germline CDR1 and CDR2 sequences are MDHEN and SYDVKM. Trimming removed 3 bases from V and 6 bases from J, with 9 bases in between. This CDR3 contains 12 residues. The CDR3 is CASSFPLGEQYF. In DNA, the CDR3 is TGTGCCAGCAGTTTCCCACTCGGCGAGCAGTACTTC.

The rearrangement links TRBV15 to TRBJ2-5, with D possibly being TRBD1 (7 bases). The CDR3 spans 15 residues. Looked up from germline, CDR1 is LNHNV and CDR2 is YYDKDF (reference sequence). Between the trimmed V and J ends, which lost 10 bases and 1 base, there was a span of 19 bases. The CDR3 protein is CASRGEAGGQETQYF. In DNA, the CDR3 is TGTGCCAGCAGGGGGGAAGCGGGTGGCCAAGAGACCCAGTACTTC. The entire variable domain, with the rest obtained from reference TRBV15 and TRBJ2-5, is as follows: DAMVIQNPRYQVTQFGKPVTLSCSQTLNHNVMYWYQQKSSQAPKLLFHYYDKDFNNEADTPDNFQSRRPNTSFCFLDIRSPGLGDTAMYLCASRGEAGGQETQYFGPGTRLLVL.

V usage is TRBV27 and J usage is TRBJ2-1, with 7 bases that match TRBD1. V shed 8 bases and J 4 bases; nucleotides not matched to a gene: 5. Germline CDR1 MNHEY, CDR2 SMNVEV (reference sequence). The CDR3 totals 13 residues. The CDR3 region is CASGAGGYNEQFF. For the CDR3, the DNA is TGTGCCAGCGGGGCAGGGGGATACAATGAGCAGTTCTTC.

The rearrangement joins TRBV7-6 to TRBJ2-7; D is uncertain. This CDR3 has 14 amino acids. With 4 bases removed from V and 2 bases from J, the gap between germline ends came to 12 bases. The germline V gene encodes CDR1 SGHVS and CDR2 FNYEAQ. CDR3 nucleotide sequence: TGTGCCAGCAGCTCTCCGGGCTCTACCTACGAGCAGTACTTC. Its protein is CASSSPGSTYEQYF.

The V and J genes are TRBV21-1 and TRBJ2-7; TRBD2 is the table's D call, not checked against the DNA. TRBV21-1 is a known pseudogene. The CDR3 is 23 residues long. The CDR3 loop reads CASSKGGAGRVQRRPPSSYEQYF. CDR3 coding DNA: TGTGCCAGCAGCAAAGGAGGGGCCGGGAGGGTGCAGCGGAGACCCCCGTCCTCCTACGAGCAGTACTTC.

The V call is TRBV11-2, the J call TRBJ2-7; D not resolved. Between the trimmed V and J ends, which lost 3 bases and 0 bases, there was a span of 6 bases. The CDR3 runs to 13 residues. Germline V gene sequence: CDR1 SGHAT, CDR2 FQNNGV. The CDR3 spells CASSFYVSYEQYF. The CDR3 DNA sequence: TGTGCCAGCAGCTTTTACGTCTCCTACGAGCAGTACTTC.

The chain recombines TRBV11-1 with TRBJ2-1; 9 nucleotides line up with TRBD1. With 5 bases clipped from V and 7 bases from J, the junction kept 9 bases outside the gene matches. Germline CDR1 is SGHAT and CDR2 is FQDESV (reference sequence). The CDR3 totals 15 residues. The CDR3 protein is CASSPGQGGSNEQFF. CDR3 nucleotides: TGTGCCAGCAGCCCGGGACAGGGAGGTTCGAATGAGCAGTTCTTC.

The chain combines TRBV6-6 with TRBJ1-5, with D perhaps TRBD1 (5 bases). CDR1 is MNHNY and CDR2 is SVGAGI in the germline V gene (reference sequence). The V and J ends lost 9 bases and 0 bases respectively, with 18 bases between them. CDR3 size: 16 residues. This CDR3 is CASRDRELYSNQPQHF. The CDR3 coding sequence is TGTGCCAGTCGGGACCGTGAGCTTTATAGCAATCAGCCCCAGCATTTT.

The genes are TRBV4-3 and TRBJ2-2; D is perhaps TRBD2 (6 bases). CDR3 size: 13 residues. Germline CDR1 reads LGHNA; CDR2 reads YSLEER. V lost 3 bases and J lost 6, with 8 bases in between. The DNA of the CDR3 is TGCGCCAGCAGCCACAGGGAGGCCGGGGAGCTGTTTTTT. Translating gives CASSHREAGELFF.

The chain employs TRBV28 and TRBJ1-1, with no clear D. The germline V gene encodes CDR1 MDHEN and CDR2 SYDVKM. Trimming took off 8 bases at V and 6 bases at J, with 4 bases between the two ends. The CDR3 has 9 residues. In nucleotides, the CDR3 is TGTGCCAGCGTAGCTGAAGCTTTCTTT. It specifies CASVAEAFF.

This chain connects TRBV10-3 to TRBJ2-5; TRBD2 matches 10 bases. J was trimmed by 2 bases and V by 2 bases; bases with no gene match: 20. The CDR3 has 21 residues. In germline, CDR1 is ENHRY, CDR2 SYGVKD. CDR3 in amino acids: CAISEPAVFRSGRDTQETQYF. CDR3 sequence (DNA): TGTGCCATCAGTGAGCCGGCGGTCTTTAGGAGCGGGAGGGATACTCAAGAGACCCAGTACTTC.

The chain uses TRBV6-1 and TRBJ2-5; 10 positions match TRBD1. Germline V CDR1 and CDR2: MNHNS, SASEGT. The CDR3 loop spans 14 amino acids. V lost 6 bases to trimming and J lost 3 bases; unmatched junction nucleotides: 4. The CDR3 here is CASRGDRGKETQYF. CDR3 in DNA: TGTGCCAGCAGAGGGGACAGGGGAAAAGAGACCCAGTACTTC.

The rearrangement joins TRBV7-9 to TRBJ2-4, with D unresolved. This CDR3 is built from 16 residues. The germline V gene has CDR1 SEHNR and CDR2 FQNEAQ (reference sequence). The V gene lost 2 bases and the J gene lost 1 base, with 12 bases spanning the gap. CDR3 bases: TGTGCCAGCAGCTTAAGTTTACTGGAGGCCAAAAACATTCAGTACTTC. This encodes CASSLSLLEAKNIQYF.

This chain joins TRBV13 and TRBJ2-1; D not certain. The ends were cut back, 4 bases at V and 9 bases at J, with 16 bases in the middle. This CDR3 spans 14 amino acids. Germline-derived CDR1 and CDR2 are PRHDT and FYEKMQ (reference sequence). CDR3 sequence: CASSSETPSSEQFF. As DNA, the CDR3 is TGTGCCAGCAGCTCAGAAACACCCTCCAGTGAGCAGTTCTTC.